Shown below are 28 T cell receptor beta chains from a single sample sequenced in a study of regulatory T cells in long-lasting Graves disease (dated by TCRdb to about 2021). In the paper's terms, the time point label means: newly diagnosed GD, antithyroid drugs for less than 3 months. RNA was extracted from PBMCs in TRIzol for both TCR sequencing and RNA sequencing. The method behind the library was multiplex PCR. The sample was run on an Illumina HiSeq 4000. TCR beta libraries were built with iRepertoire HTBI primers and Arm-PCR amplification of CDR3 regions. TCRdb redid the processing of the public reads, applying fastp at Q25 and MiXCR, and retained in-frame beta chains. Rows merge per CDR3 protein into single entries with the most common DNA and genes. The sample table records under 300,000 distinct CDR3 sequences; about 20% of these occur just once. The ten largest clonotypes hold 12% to 15% of the sample.

These data were also filed under a second study, of T cells in Graves' hyperthyroidism and ophthalmopathy.

The sequenced sample was peripheral blood mononuclear cells (PBMCs), obtained at new diagnosis, from a patient treated with antithyroid drugs. The source is a woman in her 30s with Graves disease. Donor details come from another sample of the same person, matched by shared clones.

The table lists this clonotype with many counts. The gene calls are TRBV7-8 and TRBJ2-1; the D is unclear. CDR3 length equals 14 residues. Looked up from germline, CDR1 is SGHVS and CDR2 is FQNEAQ. V was pared by 7 bases and J by 8 bases, with 18 bases between. The CDR3 region is CASTQQASWDEQFF. The DNA for the CDR3 is TGTGCCAGCACCCAGCAGGCCAGTTGGGATGAGCAGTTCTTC.

There are many counts of this clonotype. No conserved phenylalanine or tryptophan ends this CDR3, so it is likely a read error. The chain has TRBV5-1 and TRBJ1-2; 9 nucleotides align to TRBD1. J was trimmed by 4 bases and V by 0 bases; bases with no gene match: 4. The CDR3 consists of 15 residues. Germline V CDR1 and CDR2: SGHRS, YFSETQ. CDR3: CASSLVDRGTYGYTL. The CDR3 region has the DNA TGCGCCAGCAGCTTGGTAGACAGGGGGACCTATGGCTACACCCTC.

The chain combines TRBV5-4 with TRBJ1-1; 10 positions match TRBD1. CDR1 is SGHNT, CDR2 YYREEE, per germline (reference sequence). This CDR3 has 15 amino acids. The V and J ends lost 4 bases and 4 bases, in that order; junction bases with no gene match: 7. CDR3 sequence (DNA): TGTGCCAGCAGCCGTGAGGGGACAGGGGCCACTGAAGCTTTCTTT. It is translated as CASSREGTGATEAFF.

This clonotype was detected many times. The rearrangement joins TRBV4-1 to TRBJ2-1; 7 bases are a match to TRBD2. The CDR3 covers 15 residues. V lost 0 bases, J lost 4 bases, and 3 bases stayed unmatched. Germline V CDR1 and CDR2: MGHRA, YSYEKL. DNA of the CDR3: TGCGCCAGCAGCCAAGATGGCGGGGGTTACAATGAGCAGTTCTTC. Its protein is CASSQDGGGYNEQFF.

This chain joins TRBV20-1 and TRBJ2-7; 9 nucleotides agree with TRBD1. The CDR3 extends over 14 amino acids. Per germline, CDR1 DFQATT and CDR2 SNEGSKA (reference sequence). After removal of 5 bases from V and 5 bases from J, the junction contained 10 bases not matched to a gene. CDR3 protein: CSAGVDRGLHEQYF. The CDR3 bases are TGCAGTGCTGGGGTGGACAGGGGCTTGCACGAGCAGTACTTC.

The table lists this clonotype with many counts. The chain recombines TRBV6-5 with TRBJ1-2; 9 bases are shared with TRBD1. The junction had 5 bases not matched to a gene; V was cut back by 1 base and J by 5 bases. CDR1 and CDR2 (germline): MNHEY, SVGAGI. The CDR3 consists of 15 residues. The CDR3 coding sequence is TGTGCCAGCAGTTACTTCGCCGGGACAGGGTATGGCTACACCTTC. It yields the protein CASSYFAGTGYGYTF.

This clonotype has a count of ten or more. V is TRBV6-1 and J is TRBJ1-2; TRBD1 matches 7 bases. CDR1 is MNHNS, CDR2 SASEGT, per germline. With V trimmed by 7 bases and J by 7 bases, 12 bases remained unmatched. The CDR3 consists of 14 residues. Here the CDR3 reads CASKSAGTVGGYTF. CDR3 bases: TGTGCCAGCAAATCAGCAGGGACAGTAGGTGGCTACACCTTC.

In this sample, this clonotype turned up a few times. The chain has TRBV30 and TRBJ2-1; D is unresolved. CDR1 is GTSNPN, CDR2 SVGIG, per germline (reference sequence). The V end was cut by 0 bases, the J end by 4 bases, with 13 bases between. There are 15 residues in the CDR3. Here the CDR3 DNA reads TGTGCCTGGAGTGTACCGCGGCCTAAATACAATGAGCAGTTCTTC. This gives the protein CAWSVPRPKYNEQFF.

In this sample, this clonotype turned up many times. This chain uses TRBV11-3 with TRBJ2-5; D is tentatively TRBD1 or TRBD2 (5 bases each). The V end lost 2 bases, the J end lost 0 bases, and 13 bases lay between the germline ends. Germline V gene data show CDR1 as SGHNT and CDR2 as YENEEA. The CDR3 runs 16 residues. The CDR3 reads CASSLTWDGNQETQYF. The CDR3 DNA is TGTGCCAGCAGCTTAACTTGGGACGGAAACCAAGAGACCCAGTACTTC.

This clonotype has ten or more counts. The J gene is TRBJ2-3, the V gene TRBV6-2 or TRBV6-3, with D perhaps TRBD2 (5 bases). The V gene lost 2 bases and the J gene lost 6 bases, with 21 bases spanning the gap. This CDR3 has 17 residues. Looked up from germline, CDR1 is MNHEY and CDR2 is SVGEGT. The DNA of the CDR3 is TGTGCCAGCAGTTACCGCCCAAGCTCGCGGGCTTGGGATACGCAGTATTTT. It yields the protein CASSYRPSSRAWDTQYF.

There are many counts of this clonotype. The chain links TRBV7-2 to TRBJ2-1; no firm D call. Per germline, CDR1 SGHTA and CDR2 FQGNSA. Trimming stripped 0 bases from V and 3 bases from J, with 9 bases between. The CDR3 totals 15 residues. CDR3 region: CASSLASSDYNEQFF. CDR3 nucleotide sequence: TGTGCCAGCAGCTTAGCCTCATCGGACTACAATGAGCAGTTCTTC.

Ten or more counts support this clonotype. The chain has TRBV27 and TRBJ1-5; D unclear. Germline V gene sequence: CDR1 MNHEY, CDR2 SMNVEV (reference sequence). The V and J ends lost 3 bases and 6 bases respectively, with 9 bases between them. The CDR3 is made up of 13 amino acids. The CDR3 loop reads CASSLLWGQPQHF. The DNA of the CDR3 is TGTGCCAGCAGTTTGTTATGGGGTCAGCCCCAGCATTTT.

In its sample, this clonotype was seen many times. The chain has TRBV18 and TRBJ1-1, with D unclear. V lost 2 bases, J lost 0 bases, and 10 bases lay in between. The CDR3 is made up of 15 amino acids. Looked up from germline, CDR1 is KGHSH and CDR2 is LQKENI. In DNA form, the CDR3 reads TGTGCCAGCTCACCATTGAGGCTGATGAACACTGAAGCTTTCTTT. Protein: CASSPLRLMNTEAFF. Full variable domain (outside the CDR3, taken from reference TRBV18 and TRBJ1-1): NAGVMQNPRHLVRRRGQEARLRCSPMKGHSHVYWYRQLPEEGLKFMVYLQKENIIDESGMPKERFSAEFPKEGPSILRIQQVVRGDSAAYFCASSPLRLMNTEAFFGQGTRLTVV.

This clonotype showed up many times. The chain carries TRBV24-1 and TRBJ1-1, with D possibly TRBD1 on 6 matching bases. Germline assignment: CDR1 KGHDR and CDR2 SFDVKD. CDR3 length: 12 residues. V lost 2 bases and J 11 bases, leaving 11 bases between the germline ends. CDR3 sequence reads: CATSDSRGTAFF. For the CDR3, the DNA is TGTGCCACCAGTGATTCCAGGGGAACGGCTTTCTTT.

The chain recombines TRBV5-1 with TRBJ2-3; TRBD1 is a possible D gene (6 bases). Germline V lookup: CDR1 SGHRS, CDR2 YFSETQ. V dropped 3 bases and J dropped 1 base, with 18 bases sitting between them. The length of the CDR3 is 17 residues. CDR3 residues: CASSSIRGPGGTDTQYF. The CDR3 coding sequence is TGCGCCAGCAGCTCGATCAGGGGCCCCGGGGGCACAGATACGCAGTATTTT.

The chain employs TRBV3-1 and TRBJ1-2; D perhaps matches TRBD1 (5 bases). The V end lost 4 bases, the J end lost 4 bases, and 16 bases lay between the germline ends. The CDR3 runs to 15 residues. Germline values: CDR1 LGHDT, CDR2 YNNKEL (reference sequence). CDR3 sequence reads: CASSPQGREFYGYTF. DNA for the CDR3: TGTGCCAGCAGCCCCCAGGGTCGGGAGTTCTATGGCTACACCTTC. Full variable domain (missing parts from reference TRBV3-1 and TRBJ1-2): DTAVSQTPKYLVTQMGNDKSIKCEQNLGHDTMYWYKQDSKKFLKIMFSYNNKELIINETVPNRFSPKSPDKAHLNLHINSLELGDSAVYFCASSPQGREFYGYTFGSGTRLTVV.

This clonotype was counted at least ten times. The V gene is TRBV20-1, the J gene TRBJ1-3; a weak D match, TRBD1 (6 bases). The CDR3 is 16 amino acids. Germline V CDR1 and CDR2: DFQATT, SNEGSKA (reference sequence). Trimming shortened V by 6 bases and J by 0 bases, and 18 bases separated the two germline ends. The CDR3 loop is CSASPVGGRSGNTIYF. The CDR3 coding sequence is TGCAGTGCCTCCCCAGTAGGGGGTCGCTCTGGAAACACCATATATTTT.

This clonotype occurred many times. CDR3 bases: TGTGCCAGCAACGGACCTGCAAAGAACACTGAAGCTTTCTTT. Protein sequence: CASNGPAKNTEAFF. This chain uses TRBV28 with TRBJ1-1, with unresolved D. V gave up 7 bases and J gave up 1 base, with 13 bases separating them. Germline CDR1 is MDHEN and CDR2 is SYDVKM. The CDR3 loop spans 14 amino acids.

The rearrangement joins TRBV11-2 to TRBJ2-1; D might be TRBD1 or TRBD2, each matching 5 bases. Germline CDR1 reads SGHAT; CDR2 reads FQNNGV. Deletions cut 0 bases from V and 10 bases from J, with 13 bases between. There are 14 residues in the CDR3. CDR3: CASSLDTVGTEQFF. The CDR3 DNA reads TGTGCCAGCAGCTTAGATACAGTCGGGACGGAGCAGTTCTTC. Full variable domain (rest looked up from reference TRBV11-2 and TRBJ2-1): EAGVAQSPRYKIIEKRQSVAFWCNPISGHATLYWYQQILGQGPKLLIQFQNNGVVDDSQLPKDRFSAERLKGVDSTLKIQPAKLEDSAVYLCASSLDTVGTEQFFGPGTRLTVL.

The rearrangement uses TRBV6-1 and TRBJ2-3, with a weak D call TRBD1 (6 bases). The CDR3 contains 15 residues. V lost 7 bases, J lost 2 bases, and 16 bases lay in between. Germline V gene lookup returns CDR1 MNHNS and CDR2 SASEGT. Here the CDR3 reads CASTFQGTNTDTQYF. CDR3 nucleotide sequence: TGTGCCAGCACCTTTCAGGGGACCAACACAGATACGCAGTATTTT.

This clonotype was found many times. The V call is TRBV20-1, the J call TRBJ1-2; D perhaps matches TRBD1 (5 bases). With 6 bases removed from V and 7 bases from J, the gap between germline ends came to 12 bases. Germline loops: CDR1 DFQATT, CDR2 SNEGSKA (reference sequence). The CDR3 runs 11 residues. CDR3 in DNA: TGCAGTGCCAGCCAGGGAATTGGCTACACCTTC. Protein: CSASQGIGYTF.

This clonotype has a count of ten or more. The chain uses TRBV7-9 and TRBJ2-5; D is unclear. This CDR3 has 16 residues. Germline V gene data show CDR1 as SEHNR and CDR2 as FQNEAQ (reference sequence). V gave up 1 base and J gave up 2 bases, with 14 bases separating them. The CDR3 coding sequence is TGTGCCAGCAGCTTAGGGGCGGCTAGGAAACAAGAGACCCAGTACTTC. Amino acid sequence: CASSLGAARKQETQYF.

This clonotype was detected a few times. This chain links TRBV29-1 with TRBJ1-1; D is perhaps TRBD1 (5 bases). This CDR3 is built from 13 residues. V was clipped by 6 bases and J by 1 base, with 12 bases between them. Germline V CDR1 and CDR2: SQVTM, ANQGSEA. This CDR3 is CSVDSMRNTEAFF. The DNA of the CDR3 is TGCAGCGTAGACAGCATGCGGAACACTGAAGCTTTCTTT.

The chain employs TRBV11-1 and TRBJ2-3; 7 positions match TRBD2. V trimming: 1 base; J trimming: 0 bases; junction bases outside the gene matches: 16. Germline CDR1 is SGHAT and CDR2 is FQDESV (reference sequence). The CDR3 is 20 amino acids. The CDR3 nucleotides read TGTGCCAGCAGCTTAGGGTTTGGACTAGAGGGCACCTTTAGCACAGATACGCAGTATTTT. It translates to CASSLGFGLEGTFSTDTQYF.

At least ten counts were recorded for this clonotype. The chain joins TRBV20-1 to TRBJ2-3; 8 bases match TRBD2. V lost 5 bases, J lost 7 bases, and 11 bases stayed unmatched. Germline CDR1 and CDR2: DFQATT and SNEGSKA (reference sequence). This CDR3 comprises 14 residues. CDR3 sequence: CSAESGGNWYTQYF. Written as DNA, the CDR3 is TGCAGTGCTGAGAGCGGGGGTAATTGGTATACGCAGTATTTT.

Ten or more counts support this clonotype. The rearrangement uses TRBV20-1 and TRBJ2-5, with 9 bases aligning to TRBD2. The CDR3 covers 14 residues. Per the germline V gene, CDR1 is DFQATT and CDR2 is SNEGSKA (reference sequence). V shed 6 bases, J shed 5 bases, and the junction held 10 bases outside the gene matches. The CDR3 sequence is CSAPPAGGVETQYF. The CDR3 bases are TGCAGTGCGCCCCCGGCGGGGGGGGTTGAGACCCAGTACTTC.

In the case of this clonotype: A much larger clonotype is one base distant, so this may be a read error. The final CDR3 position lacks the conserved phenylalanine or tryptophan, pointing to a likely read error. V and J are TRBV7-2 and TRBJ2-7; TRBD1 is a possible D gene (6 bases). The CDR3 is made up of 14 amino acids. Germline-derived CDR1 and CDR2 are SGHTA and FQGNSA. V lost 1 base, J lost 7 bases, and 14 bases lay in between. CDR3: CASSLEGRQVEQYL. In DNA, the CDR3 is TGTGCCAGCAGCTTAGAGGGGAGACAGGTAGAGCAGTACCTC.

The table lists this clonotype with many counts. The chain has TRBV7-9 and TRBJ2-2, with no clear D. CDR3 length: 13 residues. Germline-derived CDR1 and CDR2 are SEHNR and FQNEAQ (reference sequence). V shed 6 bases and J shed 7 bases, with 12 bases lying between them. CDR3 amino acids: CASREDLDGELFF. In DNA form, the CDR3 reads TGTGCCAGCAGGGAAGACTTGGACGGGGAGCTGTTTTTT.